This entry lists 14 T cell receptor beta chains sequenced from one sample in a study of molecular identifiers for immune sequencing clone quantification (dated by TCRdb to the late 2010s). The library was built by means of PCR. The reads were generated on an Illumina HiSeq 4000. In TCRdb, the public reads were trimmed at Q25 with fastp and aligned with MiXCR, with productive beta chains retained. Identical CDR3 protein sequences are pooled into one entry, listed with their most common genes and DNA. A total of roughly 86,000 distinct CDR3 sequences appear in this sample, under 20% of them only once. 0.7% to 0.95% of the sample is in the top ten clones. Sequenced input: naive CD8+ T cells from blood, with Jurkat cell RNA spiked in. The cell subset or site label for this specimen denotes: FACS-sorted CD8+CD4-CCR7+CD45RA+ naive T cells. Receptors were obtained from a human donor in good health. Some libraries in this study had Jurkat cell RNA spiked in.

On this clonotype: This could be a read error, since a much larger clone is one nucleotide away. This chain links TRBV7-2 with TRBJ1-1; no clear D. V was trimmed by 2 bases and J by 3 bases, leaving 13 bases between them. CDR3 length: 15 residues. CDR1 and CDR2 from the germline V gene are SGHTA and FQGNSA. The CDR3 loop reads CASSLSYIKHTEAFF. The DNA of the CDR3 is TGTGCCAGCAGCTTATCGTACATTAAACACACTGAAGCTTTCTTT.

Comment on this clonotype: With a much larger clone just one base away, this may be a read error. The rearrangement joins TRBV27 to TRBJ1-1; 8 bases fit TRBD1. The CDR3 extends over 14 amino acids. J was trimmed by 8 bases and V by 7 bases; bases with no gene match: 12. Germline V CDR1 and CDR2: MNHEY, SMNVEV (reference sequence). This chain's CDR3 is CASNPGQGPPEAFF. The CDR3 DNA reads TGTGCCAGCAATCCCGGACAGGGCCCCCCCGAAGCTTTCTTT.

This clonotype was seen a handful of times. The CDR3 spells CASSQDHVTLGNNEQFF. CDR3 sequence (DNA): TGCGCCAGCAGCCAAGATCATGTAACCCTGGGCAACAATGAGCAGTTCTTC. The chain joins TRBV4-3 to TRBJ2-1; unclear D gene. V dropped 0 bases and J dropped 5 bases, with 17 bases sitting between them. Germline-derived CDR1 and CDR2 are LGHNA and YSLEER. The CDR3 length is 17 residues.

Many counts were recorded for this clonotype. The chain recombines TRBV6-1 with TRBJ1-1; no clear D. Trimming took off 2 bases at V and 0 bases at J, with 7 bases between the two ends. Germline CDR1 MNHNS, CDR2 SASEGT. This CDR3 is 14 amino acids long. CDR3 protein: CASSENRMNTEAFF. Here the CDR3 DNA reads TGTGCCAGCAGTGAAAATAGGATGAACACTGAAGCTTTCTTT.

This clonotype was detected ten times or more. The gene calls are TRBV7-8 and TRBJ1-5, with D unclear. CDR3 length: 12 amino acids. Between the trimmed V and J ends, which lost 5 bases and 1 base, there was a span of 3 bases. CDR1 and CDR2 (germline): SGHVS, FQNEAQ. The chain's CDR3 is CASSGSNQPQHF. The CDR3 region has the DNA TGTGCCAGCAGCGGAAGCAATCAGCCCCAGCATTTT.

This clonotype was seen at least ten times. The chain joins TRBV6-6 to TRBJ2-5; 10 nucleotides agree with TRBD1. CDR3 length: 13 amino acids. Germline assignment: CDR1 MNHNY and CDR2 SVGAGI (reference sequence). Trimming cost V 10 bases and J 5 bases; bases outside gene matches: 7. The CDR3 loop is CAIQTGGGETQYF. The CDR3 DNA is TGTGCCATCCAGACAGGGGGCGGGGAGACCCAGTACTTC.

The CDR3 DNA reads TGCAGTGCTAGAGCGCAGGGCAGTCAGCCCCAGCATTTT. Its translation is CSARAQGSQPQHF. The rearrangement uses TRBV20-1 and TRBJ1-5; the D gene is possibly TRBD1 (5 bases). This CDR3 is 13 amino acids long. CDR1 is DFQATT, CDR2 SNEGSKA, per germline (reference sequence). Trimming removed 1 base at V and 6 bases at J, with 10 bases between.

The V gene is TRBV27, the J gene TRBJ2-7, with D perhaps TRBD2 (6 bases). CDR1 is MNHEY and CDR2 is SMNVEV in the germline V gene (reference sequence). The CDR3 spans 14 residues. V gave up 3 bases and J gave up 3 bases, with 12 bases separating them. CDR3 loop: CASSFTGAGYEQYF. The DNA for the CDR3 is TGTGCCAGCAGTTTTACAGGAGCGGGCTACGAGCAGTACTTC.

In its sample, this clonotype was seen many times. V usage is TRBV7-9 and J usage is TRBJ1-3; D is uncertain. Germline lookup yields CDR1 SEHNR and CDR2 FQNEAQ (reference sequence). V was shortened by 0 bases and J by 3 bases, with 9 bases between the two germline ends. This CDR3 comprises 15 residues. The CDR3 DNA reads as TGTGCCAGCAGCTTAGCGCCTTCCGATGGAAACACCATATATTTT. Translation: CASSLAPSDGNTIYF.

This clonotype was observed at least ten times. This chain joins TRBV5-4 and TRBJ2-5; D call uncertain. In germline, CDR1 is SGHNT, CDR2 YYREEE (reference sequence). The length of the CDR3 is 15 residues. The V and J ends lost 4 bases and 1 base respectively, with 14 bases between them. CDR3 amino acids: CASSPEAPGQETQYF. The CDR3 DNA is TGTGCCAGCAGCCCCGAGGCACCCGGCCAAGAGACCCAGTACTTC.

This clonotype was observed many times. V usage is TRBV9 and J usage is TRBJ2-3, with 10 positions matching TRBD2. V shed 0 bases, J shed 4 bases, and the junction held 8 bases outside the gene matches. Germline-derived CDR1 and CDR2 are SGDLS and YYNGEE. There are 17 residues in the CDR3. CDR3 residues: CASSVASSGRSADTQYF. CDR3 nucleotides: TGTGCCAGCAGCGTAGCGTCTAGCGGGAGATCCGCAGATACGCAGTATTTT.

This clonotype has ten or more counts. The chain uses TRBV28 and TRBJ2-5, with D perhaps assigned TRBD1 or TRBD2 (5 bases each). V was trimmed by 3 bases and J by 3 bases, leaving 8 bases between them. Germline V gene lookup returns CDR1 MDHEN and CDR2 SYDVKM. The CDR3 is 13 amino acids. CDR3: CASSLGREETQYF. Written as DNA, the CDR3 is TGTGCCAGCAGTTTGGGGCGGGAAGAGACCCAGTACTTC.

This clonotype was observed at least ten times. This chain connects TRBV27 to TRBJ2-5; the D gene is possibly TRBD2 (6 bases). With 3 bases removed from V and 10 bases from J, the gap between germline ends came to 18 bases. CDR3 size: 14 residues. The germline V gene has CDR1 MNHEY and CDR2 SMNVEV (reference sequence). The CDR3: CASSLGNSGSDQYF. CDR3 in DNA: TGTGCCAGCAGTTTGGGGAATAGCGGCTCGGACCAGTACTTC.

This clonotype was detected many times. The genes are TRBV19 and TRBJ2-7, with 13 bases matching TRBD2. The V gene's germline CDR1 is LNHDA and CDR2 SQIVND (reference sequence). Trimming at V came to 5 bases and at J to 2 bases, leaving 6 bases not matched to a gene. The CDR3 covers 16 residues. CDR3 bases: TGTGCCAGTAGTGTGGGACTAGCGGGGAACACCTACGAGCAGTACTTC. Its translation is CASSVGLAGNTYEQYF.